The 14 T cell receptor beta chains below were found in one sample sequenced in a study of cytomegalovirus exposure and HLA in healthy donors. The PCR contained 60 Vbeta and 13 Jbeta primers. TCRdb's table, derived via immunoSEQ multiplex PCR, lists solely in-frame clones and lacks some. The data show more than 80,000 clones, around four fifths seen once. The sequenced material came from PBMCs. Receptor source: a woman between 40 and 50 years old in good health and CMV-seropositive.

Only a few counts were recorded for this clone. The genes are TRBV7-9 and TRBJ2-1; D is perhaps TRBD2 (6 bases). CDR3 length: 14 amino acids. Trimming pared 1 base from V and 4 bases from J, leaving 8 bases between. Per the germline V gene, CDR1 is SEHNR and CDR2 is FQNEAQ (reference sequence). CDR3 coding DNA: TGTGCCAGCAGCTTAGGCGGGAATTACAATGAGCAGTTCTTC. It yields the protein CASSLGGNYNEQFF.

V is TRBV6-1 and J is TRBJ2-3, with 13 positions matching TRBD2. This CDR3 contains 19 residues. Germline V CDR1 and CDR2: MNHNS, SASEGT. V dropped 1 base and J dropped 4; count of bases not matched to a gene: 11. The DNA for the CDR3 is TGTGCCAGCAGTGAAGAACCGTGGACTAGCGGGAGACGCCCAGATACGCAGTATTTT. Its translation is CASSEEPWTSGRRPDTQYF.

The chain uses TRBV5-1 and TRBJ2-5; D possibly corresponds to TRBD2 (5 bases). CDR1 and CDR2 from the germline V gene are SGHRS and YFSETQ. With 4 bases removed from V and 1 base from J, the gap between germline ends came to 17 bases. This CDR3 has 16 amino acids. CDR3 loop: CASSPALTSGQETQYF. In DNA, the CDR3 is TGCGCCAGCAGCCCCGCCTTGACCAGCGGCCAAGAGACCCAGTACTTC.

The chain joins TRBV20-1 to TRBJ2-7; D gene unclear. CDR3 length equals 10 residues. CDR1 is DFQATT and CDR2 is SNEGSKA in the germline V gene (reference sequence). Trimming shortened V by 5 bases and J by 3 bases, and 5 bases separated the two germline ends. The CDR3 is CSALNYEQYF. CDR3 in DNA: TGCAGTGCTTTAAACTACGAGCAGTACTTC.

About this clone itself: One end of the junction fails to match germline, which may point to a read error. The chain has TRBV7-7 and TRBJ2-2; the match to TRBD1 covers 7 bases. Germline V lookup: CDR1 SSHAT, CDR2 FNYEAQ (reference sequence). The CDR3 runs to 18 residues. The CDR3 nucleotides read TGTGCTAGCAGCCTAAACCCTCAGGGACAGTTGAATTCCGGGGAGCTGTTTTTT. Residues: CASSLNPQGQLNSGELFF.

The chain combines TRBV5-1 with TRBJ2-3; 8 nucleotides match TRBD2. V lost 4 bases, J lost 6 bases, and 10 bases stayed unmatched. Germline V gene data show CDR1 as SGHRS and CDR2 as YFSETQ. This CDR3 has 15 residues. DNA of the CDR3: TGCGCCAGCAGCCCCTCCGGGACTAGAGTGGATACGCAGTATTTT. Translation: CASSPSGTRVDTQYF.

This clone was seen a handful of times. The chain recombines TRBV11-2 with TRBJ1-2, with D possibly TRBD1 on 5 matching bases. V was shortened by 5 bases and J by 7 bases, with 17 bases between the two germline ends. The germline V gene encodes CDR1 SGHAT and CDR2 FQNNGV. This CDR3 is 14 amino acids long. This chain's CDR3 is CASSPRGGVGGYTF. In nucleotides, the CDR3 is TGTGCCAGCAGCCCCCGGGGGGGTGTGGGTGGCTACACCTTC.

This chain links TRBV5-1 with TRBJ2-3, with 7 bases that match TRBD1. Germline CDR1 and CDR2: SGHRS and YFSETQ. This CDR3 is built from 15 residues. The junction had 6 bases not matched to a gene; V was cut back by 4 bases and J by 1 base. The chain's CDR3 is CASSLGGAGTDTQYF. The CDR3 DNA sequence: TGCGCCAGCAGCCTAGGGGGCGCTGGCACAGATACGCAGTATTTT.

The CDR3 sequence is CATGGTSGRGEQYF. The CDR3 nucleotides are TGTGCCACCGGGGGGACTAGCGGGAGAGGCGAGCAGTACTTC. V gene TRBV10-3 combines with J gene TRBJ2-7; 14 positions agree with TRBD2. The CDR3 consists of 14 residues. Trimming cost V 10 bases and J 6 bases; bases outside gene matches: 8. Germline-derived CDR1 and CDR2 are ENHRY and SYGVKD.

The chain carries TRBV6-1 and TRBJ1-3; D not resolved. In germline, CDR1 is MNHNS, CDR2 SASEGT. Trimming shortened V by 8 bases and J by 0 bases, and 14 bases separated the two germline ends. The CDR3 is made up of 15 amino acids. The CDR3 loop reads CASSVEEASGNTIYF. DNA of the CDR3: TGTGCCAGCTCCGTAGAGGAAGCCTCTGGAAACACCATATATTTT.

V usage is TRBV30 and J usage is TRBJ1-1; the D is unclear. In germline, CDR1 is GTSNPN, CDR2 SVGIG (reference sequence). The CDR3 consists of 14 residues. With 6 bases removed from V and 0 bases from J, the gap between germline ends came to 14 bases. CDR3 DNA sequence: TGTGCCTGCCCCGGTTCCGGGATGAACACTGAAGCTTTCTTT. Translating it yields CACPGSGMNTEAFF. Full variable domain (outside the CDR3, taken from reference TRBV30 and TRBJ1-1): SQTIHQWPATLVQPVGSPLSLECTVEGTSNPNLYWYRQAAGRGLQLLFYSVGIGQISSEVPQNLSASRPQDRQFILSSKKLLLSDSGFYLCACPGSGMNTEAFFGQGTRLTVV.

This chain links TRBV19 with TRBJ1-5; D may be TRBD1 (6 bases). CDR1 and CDR2 (germline): LNHDA, SQIVND (reference sequence). Deletions cut 7 bases from V and 2 bases from J, with 15 bases between. There are 15 residues in the CDR3. The CDR3 is CASIWTDGGNQPQHF. CDR3 sequence (DNA): TGTGCCAGTATATGGACAGACGGGGGCAATCAGCCCCAGCATTTT.

The V and J genes are TRBV10-2 and TRBJ1-1; D not certain. Trimming left V 4 bases short and J 2 bases short, with 8 bases between. This CDR3 comprises 13 residues. CDR1 is WSHSY and CDR2 is SAAADI in the germline V gene. CDR3 nucleotides: TGCGCCAGCAGTGTGGAGGGTAACACTGAAGCTTTCTTT. Protein product: CASSVEGNTEAFF.

The chain links TRBV7-2 to TRBJ2-7; TRBD2 matches at 9 bases. V lost 5 bases, J lost 6 bases, and 8 bases stayed unmatched. Germline V gene data show CDR1 as SGHTA and CDR2 as FQGNSA. The CDR3 extends over 14 amino acids. The CDR3 here is CASSRYSSGTEQYF. The CDR3 bases are TGTGCCAGCAGCCGCTACTCTAGCGGGACCGAGCAGTACTTC. The variable domain in full, completed from reference TRBV7-2 and TRBJ2-7, reads GAGVSQSPSNKVTEKGKDVELRCDPISGHTALYWYRQSLGQGLEFLIYFQGNSAPDKSGLPSDRFSAERTGGSVSTLTIQRTQQEDSAVYLCASSRYSSGTEQYFGPGTRLTVT.